The T cell receptor (beta chain) described here comes from a study of cytomegalovirus exposure and HLA in healthy donors. In the PCR, 60 Vbeta and 13 Jbeta primers were used. The method was immunoSEQ multiplex PCR; TCRdb's version includes in-frame clones alone and lacks a portion of them. The table has about 150,000 clones, less than 65% seen once; the top ten hold over 2.5%. The clonotype was recovered from a woman in her 30s in good health and CMV-seropositive. Material for sequencing was PBMCs.

CDR3 region: CASSERTASDGARVSRTKNIQYF. The CDR3 nucleotides read TGTGCCAGCAGTGAACGGACAGCGAGCGATGGGGCGCGGGTCTCCCGGACCAAAAACATTCAGTACTTC. V usage is TRBV6-1 and J usage is TRBJ2-4, with D possibly matching TRBD1 (6 bases). Germline lookup yields CDR1 MNHNS and CDR2 SASEGT. CDR3 length: 23 amino acids. V lost 2 bases and J 2 bases, leaving 34 bases between the germline ends.